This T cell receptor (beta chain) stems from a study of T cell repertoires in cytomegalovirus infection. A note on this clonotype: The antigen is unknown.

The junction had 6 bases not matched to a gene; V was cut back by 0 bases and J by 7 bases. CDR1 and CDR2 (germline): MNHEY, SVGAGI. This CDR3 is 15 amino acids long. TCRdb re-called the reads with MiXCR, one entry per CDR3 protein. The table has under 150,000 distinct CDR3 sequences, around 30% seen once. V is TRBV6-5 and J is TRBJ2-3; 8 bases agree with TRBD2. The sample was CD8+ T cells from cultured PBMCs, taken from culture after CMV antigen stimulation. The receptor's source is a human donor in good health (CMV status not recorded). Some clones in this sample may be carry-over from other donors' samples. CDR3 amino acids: CASSYSSSGVNTQYF. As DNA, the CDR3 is TGTGCCAGCAGTTACTCGAGTAGCGGGGTAAATACGCAGTATTTT.